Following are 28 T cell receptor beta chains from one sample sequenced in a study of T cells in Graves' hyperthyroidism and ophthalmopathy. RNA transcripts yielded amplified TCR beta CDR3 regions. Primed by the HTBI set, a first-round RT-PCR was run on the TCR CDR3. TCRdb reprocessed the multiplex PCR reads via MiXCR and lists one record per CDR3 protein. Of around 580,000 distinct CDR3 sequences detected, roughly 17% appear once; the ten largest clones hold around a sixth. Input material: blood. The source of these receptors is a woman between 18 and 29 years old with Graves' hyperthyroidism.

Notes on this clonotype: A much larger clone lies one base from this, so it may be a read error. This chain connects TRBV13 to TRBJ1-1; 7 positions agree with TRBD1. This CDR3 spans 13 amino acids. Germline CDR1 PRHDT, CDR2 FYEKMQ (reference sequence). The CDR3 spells CTSSKTGHTEAFF. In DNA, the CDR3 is TGTACCAGCAGCAAGACAGGGCACACTGAAGCTTTCTTT.

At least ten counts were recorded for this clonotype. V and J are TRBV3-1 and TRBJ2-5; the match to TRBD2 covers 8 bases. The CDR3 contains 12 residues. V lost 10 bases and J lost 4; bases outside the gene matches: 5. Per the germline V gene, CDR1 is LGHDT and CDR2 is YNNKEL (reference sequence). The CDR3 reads CATSAGVETQYF. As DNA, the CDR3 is TGTGCCACCTCAGCGGGAGTAGAGACCCAGTACTTC.

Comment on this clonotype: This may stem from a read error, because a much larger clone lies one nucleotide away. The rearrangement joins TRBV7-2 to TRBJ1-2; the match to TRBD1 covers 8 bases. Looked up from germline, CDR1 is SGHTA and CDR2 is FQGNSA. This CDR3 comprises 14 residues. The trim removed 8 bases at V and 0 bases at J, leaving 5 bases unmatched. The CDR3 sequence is CASGWGQANYGYTF. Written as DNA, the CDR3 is TGTGCCAGCGGCTGGGGACAGGCTAACTATGGCTACACCTTC.

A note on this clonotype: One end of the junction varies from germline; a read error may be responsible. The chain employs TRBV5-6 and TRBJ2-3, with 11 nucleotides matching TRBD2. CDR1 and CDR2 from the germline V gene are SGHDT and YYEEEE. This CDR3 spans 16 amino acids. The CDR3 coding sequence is TGCGCCAGCAGCTTGGCAGGACTAGCGGGTCCAGATACGCAGTATTTT. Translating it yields CASSLAGLAGPDTQYF.

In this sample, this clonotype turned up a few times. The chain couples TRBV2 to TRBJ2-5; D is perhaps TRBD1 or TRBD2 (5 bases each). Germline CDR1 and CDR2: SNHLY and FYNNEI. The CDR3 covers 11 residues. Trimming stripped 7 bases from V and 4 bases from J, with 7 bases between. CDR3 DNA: TGTGCCAGCATTGGGGGAGAGACCCAGTACTTC. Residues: CASIGGETQYF.

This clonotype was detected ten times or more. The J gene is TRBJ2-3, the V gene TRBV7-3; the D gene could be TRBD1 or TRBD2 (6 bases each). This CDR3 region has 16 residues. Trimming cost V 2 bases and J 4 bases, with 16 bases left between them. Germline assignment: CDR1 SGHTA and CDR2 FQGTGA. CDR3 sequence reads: CASSLLGGQVADTQYF. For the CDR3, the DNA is TGTGCCAGCAGCTTACTCGGGGGCCAAGTAGCAGATACGCAGTATTTT.

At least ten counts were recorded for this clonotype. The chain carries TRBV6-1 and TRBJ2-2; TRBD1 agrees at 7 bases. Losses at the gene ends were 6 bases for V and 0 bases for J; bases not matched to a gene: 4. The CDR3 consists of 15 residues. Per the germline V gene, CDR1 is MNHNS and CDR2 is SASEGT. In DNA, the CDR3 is TGTGCCAGCAGAACCGGGACAGCGAACACCGGGGAGCTGTTTTTT. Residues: CASRTGTANTGELFF.

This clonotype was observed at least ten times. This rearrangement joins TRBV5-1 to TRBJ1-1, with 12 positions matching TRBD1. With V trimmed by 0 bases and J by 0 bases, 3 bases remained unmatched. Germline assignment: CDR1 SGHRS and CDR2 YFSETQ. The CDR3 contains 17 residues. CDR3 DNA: TGCGCCAGCAGCTTGGCCGGGACAGGGGGCTTGAACACTGAAGCTTTCTTT. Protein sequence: CASSLAGTGGLNTEAFF.

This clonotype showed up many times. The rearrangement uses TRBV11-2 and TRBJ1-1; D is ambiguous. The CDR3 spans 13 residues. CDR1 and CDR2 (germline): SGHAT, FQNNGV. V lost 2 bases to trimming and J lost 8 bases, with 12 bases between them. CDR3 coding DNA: TGTGCCAGCAGCTTAATAGGACTCTCAGAAGCTTTCTTT. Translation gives CASSLIGLSEAFF.

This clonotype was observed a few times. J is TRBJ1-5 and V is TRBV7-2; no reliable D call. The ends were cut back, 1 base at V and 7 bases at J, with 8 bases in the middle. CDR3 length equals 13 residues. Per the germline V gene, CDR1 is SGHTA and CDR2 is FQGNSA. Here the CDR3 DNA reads TGTGCCAGCAGCTTAGATAAAGGACAGCCCCAGCATTTT. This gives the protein CASSLDKGQPQHF.

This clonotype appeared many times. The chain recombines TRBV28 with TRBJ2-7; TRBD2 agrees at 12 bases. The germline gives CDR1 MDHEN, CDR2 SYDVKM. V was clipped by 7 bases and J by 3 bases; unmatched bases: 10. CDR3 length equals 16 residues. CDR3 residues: CASTHRTSGMSYEQYF. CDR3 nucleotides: TGTGCCAGCACCCACCGGACTAGCGGGATGAGCTACGAGCAGTACTTC.

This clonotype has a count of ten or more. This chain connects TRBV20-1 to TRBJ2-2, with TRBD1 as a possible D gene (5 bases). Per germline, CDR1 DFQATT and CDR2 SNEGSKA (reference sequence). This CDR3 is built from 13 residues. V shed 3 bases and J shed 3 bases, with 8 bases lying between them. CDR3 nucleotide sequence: TGCAGTGCTAGTGACAGCTACACCGGGGAGCTGTTTTTT. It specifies CSASDSYTGELFF.

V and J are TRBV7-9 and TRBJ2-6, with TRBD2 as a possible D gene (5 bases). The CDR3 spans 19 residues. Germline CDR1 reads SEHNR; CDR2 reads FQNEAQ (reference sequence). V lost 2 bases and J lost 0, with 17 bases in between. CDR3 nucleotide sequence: TGTGCCAGCAGCTTATCTGGCGGGCCACTAAACTCTGGGGCCAACGTCCTGACTTTC. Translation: CASSLSGGPLNSGANVLTF. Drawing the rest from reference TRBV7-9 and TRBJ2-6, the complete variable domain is DTGVSQNPRHKITKRGQNVTFRCDPISEHNRLYWYRQTLGQGPEFLTYFQNEAQLEKSRLLSDRFSAERPKGSFSTLEIQRTEQGDSAMYLCASSLSGGPLNSGANVLTFGAGSRLTVL.

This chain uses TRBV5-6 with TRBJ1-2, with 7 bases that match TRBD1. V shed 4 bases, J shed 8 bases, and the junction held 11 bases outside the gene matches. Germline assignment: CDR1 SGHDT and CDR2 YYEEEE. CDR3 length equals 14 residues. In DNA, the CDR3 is TGTGCCAGCAGCCCGACAGGGTACACCGACGGCTACACCTTC. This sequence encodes CASSPTGYTDGYTF.

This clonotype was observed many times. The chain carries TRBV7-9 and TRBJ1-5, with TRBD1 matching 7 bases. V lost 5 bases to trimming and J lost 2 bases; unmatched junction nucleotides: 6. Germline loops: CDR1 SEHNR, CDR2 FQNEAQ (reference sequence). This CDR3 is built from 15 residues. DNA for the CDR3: TGTGCCAGCAGCCTGACAGGGATGGGCAATCAGCCCCAGCATTTT. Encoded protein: CASSLTGMGNQPQHF. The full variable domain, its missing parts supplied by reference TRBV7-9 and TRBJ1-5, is DTGVSQNPRHKITKRGQNVTFRCDPISEHNRLYWYRQTLGQGPEFLTYFQNEAQLEKSRLLSDRFSAERPKGSFSTLEIQRTEQGDSAMYLCASSLTGMGNQPQHFGDGTRLSIL.

The CDR3 DNA sequence: TGTGCCAGCAGCACCCAAAAGGGGCTCCCCGGCCCTCAAGAGACCCAGTACTTC. Translated, it gives CASSTQKGLPGPQETQYF. The chain carries TRBV7-9 and TRBJ2-5; D is possibly TRBD1 (5 bases). The germline gives CDR1 SEHNR, CDR2 FQNEAQ (reference sequence). The CDR3 has 18 amino acids. V lost 5 bases to trimming and J lost 2 bases, with 24 bases between them.

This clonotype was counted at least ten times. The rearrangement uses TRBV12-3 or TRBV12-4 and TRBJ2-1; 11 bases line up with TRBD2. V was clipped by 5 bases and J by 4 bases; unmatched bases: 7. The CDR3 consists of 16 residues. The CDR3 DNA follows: TGTGCCAGCAGTCCAGGACTAGCGGGCGTATACAATGAGCAGTTCTTC. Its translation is CASSPGLAGVYNEQFF.

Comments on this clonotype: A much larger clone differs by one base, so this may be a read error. CDR3 DNA sequence: TGTGCCGGCACCCGAGGACAGGGATTACCCTACGAGCAGTACTTC. It specifies CAGTRGQGLPYEQYF. The chain employs TRBV6-1 and TRBJ2-7, with 8 bases that match TRBD1. The CDR3 runs to 15 residues. With 11 bases clipped from V and 2 bases from J, the junction kept 14 bases outside the gene matches. Germline V gives CDR1 MNHNS, CDR2 SASEGT.

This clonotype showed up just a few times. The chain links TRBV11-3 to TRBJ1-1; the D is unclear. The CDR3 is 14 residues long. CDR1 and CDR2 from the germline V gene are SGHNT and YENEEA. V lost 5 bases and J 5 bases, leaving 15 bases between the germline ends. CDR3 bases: TGTGCCAGCAGCCTCTCAACGGAGGAAACTGAAGCTTTCTTT. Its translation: CASSLSTEETEAFF.

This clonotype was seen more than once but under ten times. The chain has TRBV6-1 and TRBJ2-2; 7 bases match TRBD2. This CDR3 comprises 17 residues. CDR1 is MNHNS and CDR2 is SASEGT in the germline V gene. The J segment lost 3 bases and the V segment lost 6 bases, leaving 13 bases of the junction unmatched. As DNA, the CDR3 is TGTGCCAGCAGCCGCCTGGGGGGGAGTGGGCACACCGGGGAGCTGTTTTTT. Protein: CASSRLGGSGHTGELFF.

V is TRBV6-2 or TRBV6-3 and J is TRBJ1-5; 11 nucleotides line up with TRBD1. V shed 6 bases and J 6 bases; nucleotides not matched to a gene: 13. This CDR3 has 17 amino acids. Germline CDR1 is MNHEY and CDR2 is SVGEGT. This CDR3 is CASSLPGQGALIQPQHF. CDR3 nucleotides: TGTGCCAGCAGCCTCCCCGGACAGGGGGCTTTAATTCAGCCCCAGCATTTT.

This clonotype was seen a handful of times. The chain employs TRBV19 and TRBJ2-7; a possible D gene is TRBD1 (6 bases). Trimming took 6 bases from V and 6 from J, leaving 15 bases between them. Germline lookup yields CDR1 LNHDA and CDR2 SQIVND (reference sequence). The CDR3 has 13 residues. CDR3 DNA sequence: TGTGCCAGTAGCCAACAGGGTTCTGCCGAGCAGTACTTC. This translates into CASSQQGSAEQYF.

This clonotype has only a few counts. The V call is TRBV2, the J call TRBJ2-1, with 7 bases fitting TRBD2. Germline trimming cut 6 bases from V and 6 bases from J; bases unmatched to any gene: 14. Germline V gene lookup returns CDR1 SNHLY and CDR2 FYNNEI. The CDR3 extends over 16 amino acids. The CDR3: CASSAQQAGRFNEQFF. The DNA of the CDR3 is TGTGCCAGCAGCGCCCAACAAGCGGGGCGTTTCAATGAGCAGTTCTTC.

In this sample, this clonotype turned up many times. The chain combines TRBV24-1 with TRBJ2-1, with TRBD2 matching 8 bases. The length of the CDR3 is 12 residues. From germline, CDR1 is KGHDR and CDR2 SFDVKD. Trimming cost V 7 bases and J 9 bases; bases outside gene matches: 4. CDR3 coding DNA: TGTGCCACCAGAGCGGGAGCGGGTGAGCAGTTCTTC. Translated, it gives CATRAGAGEQFF.

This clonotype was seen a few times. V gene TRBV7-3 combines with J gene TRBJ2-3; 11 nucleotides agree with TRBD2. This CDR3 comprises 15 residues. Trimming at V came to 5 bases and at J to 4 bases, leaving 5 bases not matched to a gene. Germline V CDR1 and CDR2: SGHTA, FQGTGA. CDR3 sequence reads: CASSRSGGASDTQYF. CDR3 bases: TGTGCCAGCAGCCGTAGCGGGGGGGCCTCAGATACGCAGTATTTT.

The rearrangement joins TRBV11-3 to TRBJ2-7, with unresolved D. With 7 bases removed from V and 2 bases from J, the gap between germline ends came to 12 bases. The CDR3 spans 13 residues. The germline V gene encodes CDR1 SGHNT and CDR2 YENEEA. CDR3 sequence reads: CASTPSVPYEQYF. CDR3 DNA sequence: TGTGCCAGCACCCCGTCGGTGCCCTACGAGCAGTACTTC.

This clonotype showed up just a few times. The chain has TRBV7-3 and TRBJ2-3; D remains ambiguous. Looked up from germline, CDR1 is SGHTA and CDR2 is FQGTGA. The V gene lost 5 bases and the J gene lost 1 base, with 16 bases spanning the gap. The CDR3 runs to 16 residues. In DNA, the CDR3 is TGTGCCAGCAGCCCGGACGGACGCGCCCGCACAGATACGCAGTATTTT. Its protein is CASSPDGRARTDTQYF.

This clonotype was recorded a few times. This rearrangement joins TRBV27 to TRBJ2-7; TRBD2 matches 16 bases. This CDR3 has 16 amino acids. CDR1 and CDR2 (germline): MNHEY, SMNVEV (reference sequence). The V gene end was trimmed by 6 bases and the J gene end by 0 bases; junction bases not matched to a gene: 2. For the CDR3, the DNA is TGTGCCAGCAGGGGACTAGCGGGAGGGATCTCCTACGAGCAGTACTTC. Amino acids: CASRGLAGGISYEQYF.